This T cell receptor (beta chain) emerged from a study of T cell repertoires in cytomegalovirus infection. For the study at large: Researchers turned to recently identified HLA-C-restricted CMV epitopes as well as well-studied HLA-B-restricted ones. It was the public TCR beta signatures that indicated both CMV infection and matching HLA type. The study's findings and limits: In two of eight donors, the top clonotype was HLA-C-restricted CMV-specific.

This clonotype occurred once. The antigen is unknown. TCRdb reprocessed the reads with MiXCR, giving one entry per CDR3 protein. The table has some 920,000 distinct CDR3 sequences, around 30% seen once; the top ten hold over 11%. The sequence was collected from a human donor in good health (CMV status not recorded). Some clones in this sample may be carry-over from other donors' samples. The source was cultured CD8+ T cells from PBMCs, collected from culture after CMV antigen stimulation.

CDR3 protein: CASSFSEQLWPGELFF. The CDR3 region has the DNA TGTGCCAGCAGCTTTTCGGAACAGCTTTGGCCCGGGGAGCTGTTTTTT. The rearrangement links TRBV13 to TRBJ2-2; D gene ambiguous. CDR3 length: 16 residues. Per the germline V gene, CDR1 is PRHDT and CDR2 is FYEKMQ (reference sequence). V was cut by 3 bases and J by 6 bases, with 17 bases left in between.